Listed below are T cell receptor beta chains from one sample, sequenced in a study of T cells in Graves' hyperthyroidism and ophthalmopathy. Via MiXCR, TCRdb re-called the multiplex PCR reads, giving one row per CDR3 protein. This sample has about 340,000 distinct CDR3 sequences; around a sixth occur once, and the top ten carry under 55%. Specimen: blood. These receptors were collected from a woman aged 50 to 60 with Graves' hyperthyroidism. Both conserved end residues are part of each CDR3. Rows may omit the clone size; those that give it use once, few, many or a size class.

J: TRBJ2-1
size: many
V: TRBV5-1
CDR3: CASSSVAGMGYNEQFF

J: TRBJ2-3
size: few
V: TRBV30
CDR3: CAWNRNSFSDTQYF

J: TRBJ2-7
size: -
V: TRBV9
CDR3: CASSVETESYEQYF

J: TRBJ2-1
size: few
V: TRBV28
CDR3: CASRPGTGREQFF

J: TRBJ2-5
size: -
V: TRBV28
CDR3: CASAGRLEIDGTQYF

J: TRBJ2-5
size: many
V: TRBV11-3
CDR3: CASSRSGIQETQYF

J: TRBJ2-2
size: -
V: TRBV6-2/TRBV6-3
CDR3: CASTSRLLAENTGELFF

J: TRBJ1-2
size: many
V: TRBV12-3/TRBV12-4
CDR3: CASSSGNYGYTF

J: TRBJ2-5
size: many
V: TRBV2
CDR3: CASSEAGRGETQYF

J: TRBJ1-1
size: many
V: TRBV2
CDR3: CASTEAFF

J: TRBJ2-1
size: once
V: TRBV24-1
CDR3: CATSDLTLAGEQNEQFF

J: TRBJ1-2
size: many
V: TRBV10-3
CDR3: CAISRDSNYGYTF

J: TRBJ2-1
size: many
V: TRBV20-1
CDR3: CSAGRASANNEQFF

J: TRBJ2-5
size: few
V: TRBV4-2
CDR3: CASSQVGGLAGKQETQYF

J: TRBJ2-1
size: -
V: TRBV29-1
CDR3: CSVPDSPRGYNEQFF

J: TRBJ2-1
size: few
V: TRBV2
CDR3: CASGPQGEQFF